One and the same sample provided the 11 T cell receptor beta chains below, sequenced in a study of cytomegalovirus exposure and HLA in healthy donors. 13 Jbeta primers and 60 Vbeta primers were used for the PCR. Sequencing was performed with immunoSEQ multiplex PCR; in TCRdb, only in-frame clones are kept and a portion is missing. The repertoire table contains tens of thousands of clones. Sequenced: PBMCs. These receptors all come from a human donor in good health.

The V and J genes are TRBV6-5 and TRBJ1-1, with D maybe TRBD1 (5 bases). This CDR3 is 15 amino acids long. The germline V and J ends were trimmed by 0 bases and 0 bases, with 8 bases remaining between them. The germline V gene has CDR1 MNHEY and CDR2 SVGAGI. The CDR3 here is CASSYSRGMNTEAFF. The CDR3 nucleotides are TGTGCCAGCAGTTACTCGCGGGGCATGAACACTGAAGCTTTCTTT.

The CDR3, as DNA: TGTGCCAGCAGCTTCGGGGAGTATGGCTACACCTTC. Protein product: CASSFGEYGYTF. This chain connects TRBV7-9 to TRBJ1-2, with D unclear. Trimming took off 3 bases at V and 5 bases at J, with 7 bases between the two ends. This CDR3 has 12 amino acids. Germline assignment: CDR1 SEHNR and CDR2 FQNEAQ (reference sequence).

This chain joins TRBV11-2 and TRBJ2-3; 7 bases align to TRBD1. The length of the CDR3 is 15 residues. Germline V gives CDR1 SGHAT, CDR2 FQNNGV. Trimming cost V 5 bases and J 3 bases; bases outside gene matches: 8. This CDR3 is CASSPTGMGTDTQYF. The CDR3 nucleotides are TGTGCCAGCAGCCCGACAGGGATGGGGACAGATACGCAGTATTTT.

Written as DNA, the CDR3 is TGCGCCAGCAGCTTGGGACAGGGGGTCTATGGCTACACCTTC. Protein product: CASSLGQGVYGYTF. The chain combines TRBV5-1 with TRBJ1-2, with TRBD1 matching over 9 bases. The length of the CDR3 is 14 residues. The germline gives CDR1 SGHRS, CDR2 YFSETQ. J was trimmed by 4 bases and V by 0 bases; bases with no gene match: 1.

The gene calls are TRBV19 and TRBJ2-1; TRBD2 matches 15 bases. After removal of 5 bases from V and 1 base from J, the junction contained 6 bases not matched to a gene. In germline, CDR1 is LNHDA, CDR2 SQIVND (reference sequence). This CDR3 spans 18 amino acids. In DNA form, the CDR3 reads TGTGCCAGTAGTCGGACTAGCGGGGGGGCCGGATCCTACAATGAGCAGTTCTTC. Amino acids: CASSRTSGGAGSYNEQFF.

This chain's CDR3 is CASSDSTSSTDTQYF. CDR3 sequence (DNA): TGTGCCAGCAGCGATTCGACTAGTAGCACAGATACGCAGTATTTT. V usage is TRBV9 and J usage is TRBJ2-3; a weak D match, TRBD2 (6 bases). Germline V gives CDR1 SGDLS, CDR2 YYNGEE. The CDR3 contains 15 residues. V dropped 3 bases and J dropped 0 bases, with 11 bases sitting between them.

As regards this clone: The sample has other DNA sequences that encode this CDR3 too. The rearrangement joins TRBV4-1 to TRBJ1-6; D gene ambiguous. V was shortened by 1 base and J by 13 bases, with 17 bases between the two germline ends. The CDR3 length is 15 residues. CDR1 MGHRA and CDR2 YSYEKL come from the germline V gene. The CDR3 here is CASSQATGSSSPLHF. The CDR3 DNA reads as TGCGCCAGCAGCCAAGCTACGGGGAGTTCTTCGCCCCTCCACTTT.

The rearrangement links TRBV30 to TRBJ1-1; perhaps TRBD1 as D (5 bases). Germline V lookup: CDR1 GTSNPN, CDR2 SVGIG (reference sequence). V was shortened by 4 bases and J by 3 bases, with 12 bases between the two germline ends. The CDR3 has 13 amino acids. CDR3 DNA sequence: TGTGCCTGGACCATCGGGGGGGACACTGAAGCTTTCTTT. It translates to CAWTIGGDTEAFF.

A note on this clone: Other DNA sequences in the same sample also yield this CDR3. The V gene is TRBV18, the J gene TRBJ1-1; no definite D call. Germline V gene sequence: CDR1 KGHSH, CDR2 LQKENI. The CDR3 is made up of 14 amino acids. Trimming took 3 bases from V and 1 from J, leaving 9 bases between them. The CDR3 is CASSPNRGNTEAFF. Here the CDR3 DNA reads TGTGCCAGCTCACCGAATCGAGGGAACACTGAAGCTTTCTTT. Based on the CDR3 plus reference TRBV18 and TRBJ1-1, the full variable domain is NAGVMQNPRHLVRRRGQEARLRCSPMKGHSHVYWYRQLPEEGLKFMVYLQKENIIDESGMPKERFSAEFPKEGPSILRIQQVVRGDSAAYFCASSPNRGNTEAFFGQGTRLTVV.

As concerns this clone: Other nucleotide sequences from this sample produce the same CDR3. CDR3 nucleotide sequence: TGTGCCCCGAAGGGGCTTGGCTACACCTTC. Its protein is CAPKGLGYTF. The chain recombines TRBV6-1 with TRBJ1-2; D possibly corresponds to TRBD1 (5 bases). Trimming left V 11 bases short and J 7 bases short, with 11 bases between. Germline V gives CDR1 MNHNS, CDR2 SASEGT. The CDR3 length is 10 residues.

The chain combines TRBV5-4 with TRBJ1-2; weak D call: TRBD1 (6 bases). There are 14 residues in the CDR3. V shed 0 bases and J shed 4 bases, with 10 bases lying between them. Per germline, CDR1 SGHNT and CDR2 YYREEE (reference sequence). The DNA of the CDR3 is TGTGCCAGCAGCTTGGAGGACAGCGCCTATGGCTACACCTTC. As protein: CASSLEDSAYGYTF. The full variable domain, in which reference TRBV5-4 and TRBJ1-2 provide the parts outside the CDR3, is ETGVTQSPTHLIKTRGQQVTLRCSSQSGHNTVSWYQQALGQGPQFIFQYYREEENGRGNFPPRFSGLQFPNYSSELNVNALELDDSALYLCASSLEDSAYGYTFGSGTRLTVV.